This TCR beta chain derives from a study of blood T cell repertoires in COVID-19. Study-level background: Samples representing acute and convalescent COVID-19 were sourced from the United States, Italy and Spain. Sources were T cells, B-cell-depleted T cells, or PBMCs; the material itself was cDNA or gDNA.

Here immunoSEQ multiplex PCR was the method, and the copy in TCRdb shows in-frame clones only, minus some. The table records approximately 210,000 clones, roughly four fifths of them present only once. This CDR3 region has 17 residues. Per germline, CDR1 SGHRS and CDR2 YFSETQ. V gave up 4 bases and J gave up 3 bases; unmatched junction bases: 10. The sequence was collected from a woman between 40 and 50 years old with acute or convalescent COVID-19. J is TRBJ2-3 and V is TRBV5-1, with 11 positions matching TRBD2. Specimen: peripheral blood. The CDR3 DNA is TGCGCCAGCAGCCCCCGTAGCGGGGGGGCAGCAACAGATACGCAGTATTTT. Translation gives CASSPRSGGAATDTQYF.